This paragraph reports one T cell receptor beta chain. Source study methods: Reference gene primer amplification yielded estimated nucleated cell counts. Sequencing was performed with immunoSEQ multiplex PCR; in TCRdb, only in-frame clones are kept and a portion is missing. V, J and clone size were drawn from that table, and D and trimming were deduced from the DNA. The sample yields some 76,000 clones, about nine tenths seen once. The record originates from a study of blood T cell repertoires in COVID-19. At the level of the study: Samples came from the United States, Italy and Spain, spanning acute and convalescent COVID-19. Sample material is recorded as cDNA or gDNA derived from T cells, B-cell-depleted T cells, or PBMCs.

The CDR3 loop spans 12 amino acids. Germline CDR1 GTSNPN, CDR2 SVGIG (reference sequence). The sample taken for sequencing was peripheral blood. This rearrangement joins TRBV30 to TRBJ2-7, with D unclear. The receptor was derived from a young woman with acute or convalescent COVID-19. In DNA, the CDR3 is TGTGCTTACTCTACAGTCTCCTACGAGCAGTACTTC. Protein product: CAYSTVSYEQYF. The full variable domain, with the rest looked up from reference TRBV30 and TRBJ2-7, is SQTIHQWPATLVQPVGSPLSLECTVEGTSNPNLYWYRQAAGRGLQLLFYSVGIGQISSEVPQNLSASRPQDRQFILSSKKLLLSDSGFYLCAYSTVSYEQYFGPGTRLTVT.